This T cell receptor beta chain was identified during a study of T-cell reconstitution after alpha-beta-depleted transplantation in children. Study results and limitations: The origin of alpha-beta T cells about two months after transplant was reportedly several hundred expanded graft clones.

Trimming removed 5 bases from V and 1 base from J; junction bases left unmatched: 7. Per the germline V gene, CDR1 is DFQATT and CDR2 is SNEGSKA (reference sequence). The CDR3 loop spans 15 amino acids. Preparation of the TCRbeta library used unique molecular identifiers. In TCRdb, the PCR reads were re-called with MiXCR into one record per CDR3 protein. The sample has around 250,000 distinct CDR3 sequences, 6.5% to 9% seen once. This clonotype has at least ten counts. Its cognate antigen is unknown. The chain carries TRBV20-1 and TRBJ2-7; 11 bases align to TRBD2. This sequence was found in a male patient younger than 18 who had a stem cell transplant for acute lymphoblastic leukemia, so the T cells may come from the graft donor. Here the sequenced sample was PBMCs, mostly from graft donor cells, taken 180 days after TCRalphabeta/CD19-depleted stem cell transplant. CDR3 loop: CSAPPLAGGSYEQYF. The CDR3 DNA reads TGCAGTGCTCCCCCCTTAGCGGGAGGGTCCTACGAGCAGTACTTC.